This TCR beta chain was documented in a study of T cells in localized non-small cell lung cancer. The germline V gene has CDR1 GTSNPN and CDR2 SVGIG (reference sequence). The CDR3 has 15 residues. The germline V and J ends were trimmed by 0 bases and 10 bases, with 16 bases remaining between them. Libraries were prepared by immunoSEQ multiplex PCR; TCRdb keeps only in-frame clonotypes and omits some of them. The repertoire holds approximately 17,000 clones, about 80% seen once, with around 30% in the top ten. The chain carries TRBV30 and TRBJ1-6; D is uncertain. Material: peripheral blood, obtained before any cancer treatment. The receptor was isolated from a male donor at least 60 years old with stage I lung adenocarcinoma. The CDR3 spells CAWSVLGIGSSPLHF. The CDR3 coding sequence is TGTGCCTGGAGTGTACTAGGGATCGGGAGCTCACCCCTCCACTTT.